This TCR beta chain was recovered during a study of blood T cell repertoires in COVID-19. The overall study: Italy, Spain and the United States were the sources of the convalescent and acute COVID-19 samples. T cells, B-cell-depleted T cells, or PBMCs supplied cDNA or gDNA.

Seattle patients were enrolled during active infection and followed longitudinally. In the study's own analysis: Estimation of nucleated cell counts relied on the amplification of reference gene primers. Here immunoSEQ multiplex PCR was the method, and the copy in TCRdb shows in-frame clones only, minus some. V and J calls and clone size are copied from that table; D and trimming were computed from the DNA. The sample yields 140,000 to 150,000 clones, approximately 92% seen once. This CDR3 contains 18 residues. Trimming removed 1 base from V and 0 bases from J; junction bases left unmatched: 10. Looked up from germline, CDR1 is SGHAT and CDR2 is FQNNGV.

The sequence came from a man aged 18 to 29 with COVID-19, enrolled during active disease. Sequences were obtained from peripheral blood. This rearrangement joins TRBV11-2 to TRBJ1-1; 8 nucleotides line up with TRBD1. The CDR3 sequence: CASSLGGLRQGLNTEAFF. The CDR3 coding sequence is TGTGCCAGCAGCTTAGGGGGTCTGCGACAGGGGTTGAACACTGAAGCTTTCTTT. Full variable domain (remainder filled in from reference TRBV11-2 and TRBJ1-1): EAGVAQSPRYKIIEKRQSVAFWCNPISGHATLYWYQQILGQGPKLLIQFQNNGVVDDSQLPKDRFSAERLKGVDSTLKIQPAKLEDSAVYLCASSLGGLRQGLNTEAFFGQGTRLTVV.